This TCR beta chain was profiled in a study of CD4+ T cells in melanoma. Broader study findings: CD8+ T cell, macrophage and B cell function reportedly correlated with neoantigen-specific CD4+ T cells. Diverse differentiation states were reported for melanoma neoantigen-specific CD4+ T cells.

The CDR3 spans 13 residues. Trimming removed 5 bases at V and 8 bases at J, with 14 bases between. From germline, CDR1 is SGHRS and CDR2 YFSETQ. Measured with immunoSEQ multiplex PCR; TCRdb has only the in-frame clones, and not every one. Seen here are about 21,000 clones, roughly four fifths observed once, and the top ten hold about 3.5%. Concerning this clone itself: As yet, its antigen is unknown.

This TCR came from a human donor with melanoma. Specimen: cells from a culture (not recorded whether cultured in vitro). The rearrangement joins TRBV5-1 to TRBJ1-3, with D unclear. The CDR3, as DNA: TGCGCCAGCAGTACGGGCCCAGAGGACACCATATATTTT. Amino acids: CASSTGPEDTIYF.